One and the same sample provided the 23 T cell receptor beta chains below, sequenced in a study of metastatic and nonmetastatic thyroid tumors. TCRdb re-analyzed the PCR reads through MiXCR. The sample carries 15,000 to 20,000 clones, 15% to 18% recorded once. No treatment of any kind had been given to any patient before thyroid surgery. The sequencing sample was made of blood. The receptor set was obtained from a female donor with papillary thyroid cancer or a benign thyroid nodule (not recorded which). Some clones in this sample may be carry-over from other donors' samples.

The chain recombines TRBV6-1 with TRBJ2-3; 8 positions match TRBD2. V shed 0 bases, J shed 5 bases, and the junction held 13 bases outside the gene matches. The CDR3 covers 18 residues. CDR1 is MNHNS, CDR2 SASEGT, per germline. Here the CDR3 reads CASSEALGAGGSGDTQYF. The CDR3 DNA reads TGTGCCAGCAGTGAAGCCCTGGGGGCGGGGGGTTCCGGAGATACGCAGTATTTT.

About this clone itself: This likely comes from a read error, as the CDR3 has no conserved phenylalanine or tryptophan at its end. The chain carries TRBV12-3 or TRBV12-4 and TRBJ2-7, with D possibly TRBD1 on 5 matching bases. The CDR3 length is 14 residues. Trimming removed 5 bases at V and 3 bases at J, with 14 bases between. CDR3 DNA: TGTGCCAGCAGTCTATGGGATAGGGGCTACGAGCAGTACCTC. Translated: CASSLWDRGYEQYL.

In its sample, this clone was seen a few times. The chain joins TRBV6-6 to TRBJ2-7; TRBD1 matches at 7 bases. The ends lost 1 base at V and 6 bases at J; junction bases unmatched: 6. The CDR3 has 14 amino acids. The germline V gene encodes CDR1 MNHNY and CDR2 SVGAGI (reference sequence). The CDR3 DNA is TGTGCCAGCAGTTACTGGCTATCAGGGGGCGAGCAGTACTTC. This sequence encodes CASSYWLSGGEQYF.

This clone appeared many times. The chain is built from TRBV14 and TRBJ2-7; weak D call: TRBD1 (6 bases). The CDR3 length is 13 residues. Germline V gene sequence: CDR1 SGHDN, CDR2 FVKESK. V lost 0 bases and J 10 bases, leaving 13 bases between the germline ends. Here the CDR3 reads CASSQDPQGHQYF. DNA for the CDR3: TGTGCCAGCAGCCAAGATCCCCAGGGACATCAGTACTTC.

The V call is TRBV9, the J call TRBJ1-1; D call uncertain. The CDR3 has 16 residues. Germline V lookup: CDR1 SGDLS, CDR2 YYNGEE. The V and J ends lost 0 bases and 2 bases respectively, with 14 bases between them. CDR3 bases: TGTGCCAGCAGCGTAGTGAGTGAGGGCAGCAACACTGAAGCTTTCTTT. This translates into CASSVVSEGSNTEAFF. The complete variable domain, with remaining parts taken from reference TRBV9 and TRBJ1-1, reads DSGVTQTPKHLITATGQRVTLRCSPRSGDLSVYWYQQSLDQGLQFLIQYYNGEERAKGNILERFSAQQFPDLHSELNLSSLELGDSALYFCASSVVSEGSNTEAFFGQGTRLTVV.

The J gene is TRBJ2-1, the V gene TRBV18, with 10 positions matching TRBD2. Per the germline V gene, CDR1 is KGHSH and CDR2 is LQKENI. Trimming removed 2 bases from V and 7 bases from J; junction bases left unmatched: 14. The CDR3 extends over 18 amino acids. CDR3 loop: CASSPFTPLAGEMNEQFF. The DNA of the CDR3 is TGTGCCAGCTCACCATTTACCCCCCTAGCGGGGGAGATGAATGAGCAGTTCTTC.

The chain is built from TRBV20-1 and TRBJ2-7; D unclear. CDR3 length: 16 amino acids. The germline gives CDR1 DFQATT, CDR2 SNEGSKA (reference sequence). The V end was cut by 3 bases, the J end by 1 base, with 19 bases between. This CDR3 is CSASRSRRTSSYEQYF. CDR3 in DNA: TGCAGTGCTAGTCGGTCTAGGCGTACCTCTTCCTACGAGCAGTACTTC.

This clone was seen a handful of times. With a much larger clone just one base away, this may be a read error. The genes are TRBV18 and TRBJ2-1, with D unresolved. The CDR3 is 12 amino acids. Germline V lookup: CDR1 KGHSH, CDR2 LQKENI. V was clipped by 3 bases and J by 12 bases, with 12 bases between them. This CDR3 is CASSPGLHGQFF. For the CDR3, the DNA is TGTGCCAGCTCACCCGGATTACATGGGCAGTTCTTC.

This sequence joins TRBV28 and TRBJ1-1; TRBD1 aligns across 7 bases. The CDR3 has 16 amino acids. The trim removed 5 bases at V and 1 base at J, leaving 10 bases unmatched. Per the germline V gene, CDR1 is MDHEN and CDR2 is SYDVKM. The CDR3 DNA reads as TGTGCCAGCAGTCAACTACCTGGACAGGAGAACACTGAAGCTTTCTTT. Translation gives CASSQLPGQENTEAFF.

This clone occurred many times. This chain joins TRBV7-2 and TRBJ2-3; D gene unclear. The V end lost 2 bases, the J end lost 6 bases, and 3 bases lay between the germline ends. The germline V gene has CDR1 SGHTA and CDR2 FQGNSA. The CDR3 is made up of 11 amino acids. CDR3: CASSLSDTQYF. CDR3 sequence (DNA): TGTGCCAGCAGCTTATCGGATACGCAGTATTTT. The entire variable domain, with the rest obtained from reference TRBV7-2 and TRBJ2-3, is as follows: GAGVSQSPSNKVTEKGKDVELRCDPISGHTALYWYRQSLGQGLEFLIYFQGNSAPDKSGLPSDRFSAERTGGSVSTLTIQRTQQEDSAVYLCASSLSDTQYFGPGTRLTVL.

As to this clone: Other DNA sequences in this sample translate to the same CDR3. The rearrangement joins TRBV19 to TRBJ1-1; D perhaps matches TRBD1 (5 bases). The CDR3 is made up of 14 amino acids. The V and J ends lost 3 bases and 3 bases respectively, with 11 bases between them. The germline V gene encodes CDR1 LNHDA and CDR2 SQIVND (reference sequence). CDR3 sequence reads: CASSIRGEDTEAFF. The CDR3 DNA follows: TGTGCCAGTAGTATTCGGGGGGAAGACACTGAAGCTTTCTTT.

This clone was found many times. The V call is TRBV3-1, the J call TRBJ2-7; D could derive from TRBD1 or TRBD2 (7 bases each). There are 14 residues in the CDR3. Deletions cut 5 bases from V and 6 bases from J, with 17 bases between. Germline V CDR1 and CDR2: LGHDT, YNNKEL (reference sequence). CDR3 in amino acids: CASSASGTAFEQYF. The CDR3 nucleotides are TGTGCCAGCAGCGCCAGCGGGACAGCTTTCGAGCAGTACTTC.

This clone was seen repeatedly, ten times or more. The chain couples TRBV10-3 to TRBJ1-1; D is possibly TRBD1 (5 bases). CDR3 length: 14 amino acids. Germline V gene sequence: CDR1 ENHRY, CDR2 SYGVKD. The V end lost 2 bases, the J end lost 1 base, and 8 bases lay between the germline ends. The CDR3 bases are TGTGCCATCAGTGAGGTGGGGGGGAACACTGAAGCTTTCTTT. Translating gives CAISEVGGNTEAFF.

By sample fraction, this clone is medium-sized. The V gene is TRBV6-1, the J gene TRBJ1-2; 9 bases line up with TRBD1. Germline CDR1 reads MNHNS; CDR2 reads SASEGT. This CDR3 has 13 residues. V gave up 5 bases and J gave up 8 bases; unmatched junction bases: 6. CDR3 sequence: CASSPQGAEGYTF. The CDR3 bases are TGTGCCAGCAGTCCACAGGGGGCGGAGGGCTACACCTTC.

This clone occurred many times. V usage is TRBV20-1 and J usage is TRBJ2-1; 13 bases line up with TRBD2. The CDR3 runs to 15 residues. The germline V gene has CDR1 DFQATT and CDR2 SNEGSKA (reference sequence). The V segment lost 4 bases and the J segment 7 bases; nucleotides outside the gene matches: 7. CDR3 sequence (DNA): TGCAGTGCTAACCCTGGACTAGCGGGGGTGAATGAGCAGTTCTTC. It codes for CSANPGLAGVNEQFF.

This clone showed up just once. The genes are TRBV11-2 and TRBJ2-3; TRBD1 agrees at 8 bases. This CDR3 region has 13 residues. Germline V gene data show CDR1 as SGHAT and CDR2 as FQNNGV. Trimming at V came to 7 bases and at J to 2 bases, leaving 2 bases not matched to a gene. The CDR3 sequence is CASTRGHTDTQYF. The DNA of the CDR3 is TGTGCCAGCACCAGGGGGCACACAGATACGCAGTATTTT.

This clone appeared many times. This chain links TRBV5-5 with TRBJ2-5; possible D gene TRBD2, 5 bases. There are 15 residues in the CDR3. Per the germline V gene, CDR1 is SGHKS and CDR2 is YYEKEE (reference sequence). Trimming pared 0 bases from V and 4 bases from J, leaving 13 bases between. The CDR3 region has the DNA TGTGCCAGCAGCTTGGGATATGGAGGTCCAGAGACCCAGTACTTC. Its translation is CASSLGYGGPETQYF.

This clone was counted at least ten times. V usage is TRBV2 and J usage is TRBJ1-2; TRBD1 matches at 9 bases. After removal of 7 bases from V and 5 bases from J, the junction contained 20 bases not matched to a gene. Germline CDR1 reads SNHLY; CDR2 reads FYNNEI. There are 18 residues in the CDR3. The CDR3, as DNA: TGTGCCAGCACACCCTTACGGGGACAGGGTATTCCTTCATATGGCTACACCTTC. Translation gives CASTPLRGQGIPSYGYTF.

By sample fraction, this clone is medium-sized. The chain carries TRBV27 and TRBJ2-3, with D unresolved. Between the trimmed V and J ends, which lost 3 bases and 2 bases, there was a span of 6 bases. This CDR3 spans 13 amino acids. CDR1 MNHEY and CDR2 SMNVEV come from the germline V gene (reference sequence). This CDR3 reads CASSFSVTDTQYF. DNA for the CDR3: TGTGCCAGCAGTTTTTCGGTCACAGATACGCAGTATTTT.

This clone is labeled medium-sized. The J gene is TRBJ1-5, the V gene TRBV12-3 or TRBV12-4, with 12 bases lining up with TRBD1. This CDR3 spans 16 amino acids. The V gene end was trimmed by 6 bases and the J gene end by 6 bases; junction bases not matched to a gene: 9. This chain's CDR3 is CASRDGTGGDRQPQHF. The CDR3 DNA is TGTGCCAGCAGGGACGGGACAGGGGGCGATCGTCAGCCCCAGCATTTT.

This clone was recorded at least ten times. The chain links TRBV20-1 to TRBJ2-1, with 7 positions matching TRBD2. CDR3 size: 12 residues. J was trimmed by 7 bases and V by 0 bases; bases with no gene match: 0. Germline V lookup: CDR1 DFQATT, CDR2 SNEGSKA (reference sequence). CDR3 protein: CSAREAGNEQFF. In DNA, the CDR3 is TGCAGTGCTAGAGAAGCGGGGAATGAGCAGTTCTTC.

There are many counts of this clone. This sequence joins TRBV7-2 and TRBJ1-5; TRBD1 might be the D (6 bases). Trimming stripped 4 bases from V and 5 bases from J, with 15 bases between. The CDR3 has 15 amino acids. Germline loops: CDR1 SGHTA, CDR2 FQGNSA. DNA of the CDR3: TGTGCCAGCAGCTCCTTATGGGGGCGGGATCAGCCCCAGCATTTT. As protein: CASSSLWGRDQPQHF.

This clone was seen at least ten times. A read error may be the cause here, since a much bigger clone is one base away. The V call is TRBV15, the J call TRBJ1-3, with 8 bases matching TRBD1. Germline CDR1 LNHNV, CDR2 YYDKDF (reference sequence). The CDR3 totals 16 residues. The CDR3 loop reads CATSIQGQGSGTTIYF. The CDR3 region has the DNA TGTGCCACCAGCATCCAAGGACAGGGATCTGGAACCACCATATATTTT.